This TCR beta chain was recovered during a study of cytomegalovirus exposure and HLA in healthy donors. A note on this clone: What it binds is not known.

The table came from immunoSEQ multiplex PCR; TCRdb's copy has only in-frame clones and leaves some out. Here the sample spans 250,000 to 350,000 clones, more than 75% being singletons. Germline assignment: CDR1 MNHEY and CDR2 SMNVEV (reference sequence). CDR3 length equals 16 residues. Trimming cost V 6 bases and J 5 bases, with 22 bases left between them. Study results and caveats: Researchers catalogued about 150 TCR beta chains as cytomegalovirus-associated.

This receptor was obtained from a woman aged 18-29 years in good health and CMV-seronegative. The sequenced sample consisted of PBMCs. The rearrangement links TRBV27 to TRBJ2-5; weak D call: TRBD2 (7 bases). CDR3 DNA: TGTGCCAGCAGCTACTCTGGGGGGGGCGTCTTCGAGACCCAGTACTTC. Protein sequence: CASSYSGGGVFETQYF.